This TCR beta chain was captured by sequencing in a study of cytomegalovirus exposure and HLA in healthy donors. Study context: The same platform used for the 500 to 850 first-cohort repertoires was also used for the approximately 120 validation repertoires, as a later analysis reported.

Notes on this clone: Its antigen remains unknown.

The CDR3 length is 13 residues. Trimming took 5 bases from V and 8 from J; bases not matched to a gene: 9. CDR1 and CDR2 from the germline V gene are SQVTM and ANQGSEA. Study observations and caveats: The investigators catalogued 180 or so TCR beta chains as cytomegalovirus-associated. The tendency of first-cohort TCR clusters to co-occur in the 100 to 150 validation repertoires emerged from a later analysis. Most TCR sequences proved rare, with some public TCRs found in many donors.

Clones were sequenced by immunoSEQ multiplex PCR, and TCRdb holds only the in-frame ones, with some missing. The sample lists roughly 190,000 clones, about nine tenths occurring once. The TCR comes from a man aged 25 to 40 in good health and CMV-seropositive. The chain recombines TRBV29-1 with TRBJ2-3; 8 positions match TRBD1. The sequenced sample was PBMCs. CDR3 DNA sequence: TGCAGCGTTATAGCAGGGGGCAAAGGTACGCAGTATTTT. It yields the protein CSVIAGGKGTQYF.